This TCR beta chain derives from a study of tumor and adjacent non-tumor tissue in lung cancer. This sample's RNA came from whole unsorted tissue. Newly diagnosed lung cancer patients had thoracic surgery in China, August–November 2014, without prior chemotherapy. This CDR3 has 14 residues. The germline V gene encodes CDR1 SQVTM and CDR2 ANQGSEA. Trimming at V came to 7 bases and at J to 5 bases, leaving 13 bases not matched to a gene. Comments on this clonotype: A read error may be the cause here, since a much bigger clone is one base away.

TCRbeta libraries were built with three rounds of nested PCR, modified from ARM-PCR. MiXCR was run by TCRdb on the multiplex PCR reads, yielding one entry per CDR3 protein. The repertoire includes approximately 65,000 distinct CDR3 sequences, about 60% of them detected once, and 20% to 25% sits in the top ten. This clonotype was obtained from a man aged 45-65 years with non-small cell lung cancer. J is TRBJ2-7 and V is TRBV29-1; TRBD2 matches at 8 bases. The specimen sequenced was lung tumor tissue. The CDR3 nucleotides read TGCAGCGGCGGACTAACGGGAGGGCCGAACGAGCAGTACTTC. This sequence encodes CSGGLTGGPNEQYF.